Following are 26 T cell receptor beta chains from one sample sequenced in a study of blood T cells in healthy people across ages. Through a sample-barcoded 5' primer and a J-beta primer mix, a second PCR was run for roughly 7 to 11 cycles. Via MiXCR, TCRdb re-called the 5' RACE reads, giving one row per CDR3 protein. Found here are over 1.5 million distinct CDR3 sequences, around 50% of them singletons; the top ten hold less than 2.5%. The sequencing sample was made of blood. These TCRs come from a woman aged 40 to 50 in good health.

The V call is TRBV15, the J call TRBJ2-3; D gene ambiguous. The length of the CDR3 is 12 residues. The V gene's germline CDR1 is LNHNV and CDR2 YYDKDF (reference sequence). The V gene lost 4 bases and the J gene lost 4 bases, with 6 bases spanning the gap. The CDR3 loop is CATSTAADTQYF. The CDR3 nucleotides read TGTGCCACCAGCACCGCGGCAGATACGCAGTATTTT.

The chain has TRBV5-1 and TRBJ2-5; 12 nucleotides align to TRBD2. The CDR3 consists of 15 residues. The germline V gene encodes CDR1 SGHRS and CDR2 YFSETQ. Unmatched junction bases numbered 8, after V lost 7 bases and J lost 4 bases. For the CDR3, the DNA is TGCGCCAGCCAGTACCAGGGACTAGCGGGAGAGACCCAGTACTTC. This gives the protein CASQYQGLAGETQYF. Based on the CDR3 plus reference TRBV5-1 and TRBJ2-5, the full variable domain is KAGVTQTPRYLIKTRGQQVTLSCSPISGHRSVSWYQQTPGQGLQFLFEYFSETQRNKGNFPGRFSGRQFSNSRSEMNVSTLELGDSALYLCASQYQGLAGETQYFGPGTRLLVL.

V gene TRBV15 combines with J gene TRBJ2-1; maybe TRBD1 (5 bases). The germline gives CDR1 LNHNV, CDR2 YYDKDF (reference sequence). The V gene lost 0 bases and the J gene lost 3 bases, with 21 bases spanning the gap. This CDR3 comprises 19 residues. The CDR3 region is CATSREFRVVRVVYNEQFF. CDR3 bases: TGTGCCACCAGCAGAGAATTCCGAGTAGTCAGGGTGGTCTACAATGAGCAGTTCTTC.

V is TRBV6-2 or TRBV6-3 and J is TRBJ2-3, with D tentatively TRBD2 (6 bases). V lost 5 bases to trimming and J lost 2 bases, with 14 bases between them. This CDR3 has 15 amino acids. Germline CDR1 is MNHEY and CDR2 is SVGEGT. CDR3: CASSPGIAATDTQYF. The CDR3 DNA reads as TGTGCCAGCAGTCCCGGTATAGCGGCCACAGATACGCAGTATTTT.

The chain has TRBV6-2 or TRBV6-3 and TRBJ2-5; D is possibly TRBD1 (5 bases). The closer fit of TRBJ2-7 to the DNA end suggests the J call may be wrong. The CDR3 extends over 15 amino acids. From germline, CDR1 is MNHEY and CDR2 SVGEGT. For the CDR3, the DNA is TGTGCCAGCCAGCCGCGACAGACTGGGCCCTACGAGCAGTACTTC. Protein product: CASQPRQTGPYEQYF.

This clonotype was seen a handful of times. The V and J genes are TRBV10-3 and TRBJ1-2; D call uncertain. Germline CDR1 is ENHRY and CDR2 is SYGVKD. Trimming left V 2 bases short and J 3 bases short, with 13 bases between. The CDR3 is made up of 15 amino acids. The chain's CDR3 is CAISEQVLSDYGYTF. The CDR3 DNA sequence: TGTGCCATCAGTGAGCAGGTATTAAGTGACTATGGCTACACCTTC.

The count of this clonotype is one. The chain couples TRBV19 to TRBJ2-6; D unresolved. The germline V gene encodes CDR1 LNHDA and CDR2 SQIVND (reference sequence). V was shortened by 3 bases and J by 1 base, with 7 bases between the two germline ends. The CDR3 has 15 amino acids. CDR3: CASSIMVSGANVLTF. CDR3 coding DNA: TGTGCCAGTAGTATCATGGTTTCTGGGGCCAACGTCCTGACTTTC.

J is TRBJ1-2 and V is TRBV6-2 or TRBV6-3; D gene unclear. The CDR3 extends over 16 amino acids. Between the trimmed V and J ends, which lost 10 bases and 2 bases, there was a span of 23 bases. Germline V lookup: CDR1 MNHEY, CDR2 SVGEGT. This CDR3 is CATKAEDGLSNYGYTF. CDR3 coding DNA: TGTGCCACCAAAGCAGAGGATGGCCTGTCCAACTATGGCTACACCTTC.

This CDR3 is CASSSPGTSDLQYF. CDR3 in DNA: TGTGCCAGCAGCTCTCCCGGGACTAGCGACCTTCAGTACTTC. V is TRBV7-8 and J is TRBJ2-5; 10 bases are a match to TRBD2. The CDR3 runs to 14 residues. Germline CDR1 reads SGHVS; CDR2 reads FQNEAQ. J was trimmed by 11 bases and V by 4 bases; bases with no gene match: 10.

This clonotype has only one observation. The J gene is TRBJ1-2, the V gene TRBV7-9; D perhaps matches TRBD1 (6 bases). CDR1 and CDR2 from the germline V gene are SEHNR and FQNEAQ (reference sequence). V was shortened by 1 base and J by 4 bases, with 13 bases between the two germline ends. The CDR3 sequence is 15 residues long. Here the CDR3 reads CASSLEGVGAYGYTF. The CDR3 DNA is TGTGCCAGCAGCTTAGAGGGGGTTGGTGCCTATGGCTACACCTTC.

This clonotype has a handful of counts. This chain uses TRBV20-1 with TRBJ2-1; unclear D gene. V shed 5 bases and J shed 8 bases, with 10 bases lying between them. The CDR3 length is 11 residues. Germline CDR1 reads DFQATT; CDR2 reads SNEGSKA (reference sequence). The CDR3 sequence is CSAGPRDEQFF. The DNA of the CDR3 is TGCAGTGCTGGGCCCCGCGATGAGCAGTTCTTC.

CDR3 nucleotides: TGCAGTGCCCCCTCCCCTATTACCTACGAGCAGTACTTC. Its protein product is CSAPSPITYEQYF. The chain uses TRBV20-1 and TRBJ2-7; D unresolved. The germline V and J ends were trimmed by 6 bases and 2 bases, with 14 bases remaining between them. Germline assignment: CDR1 DFQATT and CDR2 SNEGSKA (reference sequence). The CDR3 spans 13 residues.

To note about this clonotype: A single base separates this from a much larger clone, so it may be a read error. This chain connects TRBV28 to TRBJ2-1; D unresolved. V was trimmed by 8 bases and J by 10 bases, leaving 15 bases between them. The V gene's germline CDR1 is MDHEN and CDR2 SYDVKM. The CDR3 is 12 amino acids. The DNA for the CDR3 is TGTGCCAGCGGTTCCACCGTCCGGGAGCAGTTCTTC. Its protein product is CASGSTVREQFF.

This chain uses TRBV7-9 with TRBJ2-5, with 9 bases lining up with TRBD1. In germline, CDR1 is SEHNR, CDR2 FQNEAQ (reference sequence). J gave up 4 bases and V 2 bases, and 8 bases lay outside the gene matches. This CDR3 region has 16 residues. The CDR3 loop reads CASSLLGQGYGETQYF. DNA of the CDR3: TGTGCCAGCAGCTTACTCGGACAGGGGTACGGAGAGACCCAGTACTTC.

As concerns this clonotype: Germline is not matched at one junction end, which may reflect a read error. This chain links TRBV7-9 with TRBJ2-4, with TRBD1 matching 7 bases. The CDR3 is 15 amino acids. Germline CDR1 SEHNR, CDR2 FQNEAQ (reference sequence). The CDR3 protein is CTSSFLDRRGNIQYF. Here the CDR3 DNA reads TGTACCAGCAGCTTCTTGGACAGGCGCGGAAACATTCAGTACTTC.

The gene calls are TRBV29-1 and TRBJ2-3, with D possibly matching TRBD1 (6 bases). The V and J ends lost 7 bases and 6 bases respectively, with 17 bases between them. The CDR3 extends over 13 amino acids. Germline V gives CDR1 SQVTM, CDR2 ANQGSEA. The CDR3 spells CSAGQSSWDTQYF. The DNA for the CDR3 is TGCAGCGCCGGACAGAGTTCATGGGATACGCAGTATTTT.

Worth noting for this clonotype: Mismatch with germline at one junction end may stem from a read error. The V call is TRBV6-1, the J call TRBJ1-2; a possible D gene is TRBD1 (5 bases). The CDR3 is made up of 13 amino acids. CDR1 MNHNS and CDR2 SASEGT come from the germline V gene. The CDR3 nucleotides read TGTGCCAACAGTGAGCAGGGAGGAAACGGCTACACCTTC. Its protein is CANSEQGGNGYTF.

The genes are TRBV4-2 and TRBJ1-5; 7 bases match TRBD1. The germline gives CDR1 LGHNA, CDR2 YNFKEQ. The CDR3 loop spans 15 amino acids. With 1 base clipped from V and 6 bases from J, the junction kept 6 bases outside the gene matches. CDR3 residues: CASSQGGAGGQPQHF. The DNA for the CDR3 is TGTGCCAGCAGCCAAGGGGGGGCAGGGGGTCAGCCCCAGCATTTT.

This clonotype occurred a few times. The V call is TRBV2, the J call TRBJ2-7; no definite D call. Germline CDR1 reads SNHLY; CDR2 reads FYNNEI. Trimming pared 8 bases from V and 5 bases from J, leaving 22 bases between. The CDR3 has 15 amino acids. The CDR3 here is CASSKSLTSYDEQYF. The CDR3 DNA follows: TGTGCCAGCTCGAAGTCTCTCACTTCTTATGACGAGCAGTACTTC.

This chain connects TRBV18 to TRBJ1-2, with TRBD1 identical over 9 bases. In germline, CDR1 is KGHSH, CDR2 LQKENI. The V segment lost 3 bases and the J segment 7 bases; nucleotides outside the gene matches: 9. This CDR3 is 15 amino acids long. The CDR3 coding sequence is TGTGCCAGCTCACCCAGGGACAGGGAAGGGGCTGGCTACACCTTC. Protein sequence: CASSPRDREGAGYTF.

This clonotype was recorded only once. The rearrangement joins TRBV14 to TRBJ2-3; D may be TRBD1 (5 bases). V lost 4 bases to trimming and J lost 0 bases, with 20 bases between them. Germline-derived CDR1 and CDR2 are SGHDN and FVKESK. The length of the CDR3 is 18 residues. DNA of the CDR3: TGTGCCAGCAGCCTTCCGGCAGGGTATAGACCTAGCACAGATACGCAGTATTTT. It is translated as CASSLPAGYRPSTDTQYF.

The CDR3 DNA reads TGTGCCAGCAGCTTCAATTCGGGGGGGAACACCGGGGAGCTGTTTTTT. Its translation: CASSFNSGGNTGELFF. The chain employs TRBV7-9 and TRBJ2-2; 7 positions agree with TRBD2. V trimming: 3 bases; J trimming: 1 base; junction bases outside the gene matches: 5. This CDR3 has 16 residues. The germline V gene has CDR1 SEHNR and CDR2 FQNEAQ (reference sequence).

The table lists this clonotype with a few counts. V gene TRBV18 combines with J gene TRBJ2-7; 8 bases match TRBD1. V trimming: 5 bases; J trimming: 2 bases; junction bases outside the gene matches: 8. Germline V lookup: CDR1 KGHSH, CDR2 LQKENI. This CDR3 has 15 amino acids. The CDR3 reads CASSTRTGIAYEQYF. The CDR3 DNA reads as TGTGCCAGCTCAACTCGGACAGGGATAGCCTACGAGCAGTACTTC.

A few counts support this clonotype. The J gene is TRBJ2-1, the V gene TRBV10-3; no clear D. This CDR3 is 15 amino acids long. Trimming cost V 0 bases and J 5 bases, with 11 bases left between them. Per germline, CDR1 ENHRY and CDR2 SYGVKD. The CDR3 DNA reads TGTGCCATCAGTGAGTCCGTCGTCAGAGACAATGAGCAGTTCTTC. Protein product: CAISESVVRDNEQFF.

The CDR3 sequence is CASSYDRRDTGELFF. In nucleotides, the CDR3 is TGTGCCAGCAGTTACGACCGGCGGGACACCGGGGAGCTGTTTTTT. This rearrangement joins TRBV6-6 to TRBJ2-2, with D possibly matching TRBD2 (5 bases). The CDR3 loop spans 15 amino acids. V was shortened by 2 bases and J by 3 bases, with 10 bases between the two germline ends. Germline V gene sequence: CDR1 MNHNY, CDR2 SVGAGI (reference sequence).

The chain employs TRBV7-8 and TRBJ2-1; 10 bases align to TRBD1. J lost 8 bases, V lost 5 bases, and 15 bases had no gene match. The CDR3 contains 17 residues. Germline-derived CDR1 and CDR2 are SGHVS and FQNEAQ. CDR3 region: CASSTMTGGGFWHEQFF. As DNA, the CDR3 is TGTGCCAGCAGCACGATGACAGGGGGCGGTTTTTGGCATGAGCAGTTCTTC.